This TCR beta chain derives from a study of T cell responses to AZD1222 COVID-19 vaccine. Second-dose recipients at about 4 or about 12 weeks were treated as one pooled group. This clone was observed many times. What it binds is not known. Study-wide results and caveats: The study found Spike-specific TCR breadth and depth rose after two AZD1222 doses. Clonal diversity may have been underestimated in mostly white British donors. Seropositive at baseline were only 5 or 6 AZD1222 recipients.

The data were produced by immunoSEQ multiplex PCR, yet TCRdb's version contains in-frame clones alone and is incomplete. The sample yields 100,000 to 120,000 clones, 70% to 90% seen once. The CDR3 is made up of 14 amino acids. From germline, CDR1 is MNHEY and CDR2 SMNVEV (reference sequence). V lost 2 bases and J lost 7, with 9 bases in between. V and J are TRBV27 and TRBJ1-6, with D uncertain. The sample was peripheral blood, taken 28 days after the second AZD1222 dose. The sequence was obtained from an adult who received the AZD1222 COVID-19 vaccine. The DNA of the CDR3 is TGTGCCAGCAGTTTAGGGCAGATGAATTCACCCCTCCACTTT. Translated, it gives CASSLGQMNSPLHF.